This is a list of T cell receptor beta chains from one sample in a study of siplizumab effects on memory and regulatory T cells. Clones were sequenced by immunoSEQ multiplex PCR, and TCRdb holds only the in-frame ones, with some missing. The repertoire holds approximately 84,000 clones, 95% seen once, with approximately 17% in the top ten. The sequenced sample was CD8+ T cells sorted from blood. The receptors stem from a human donor in good health. CDR3s include the opening cysteine and the closing phenylalanine or tryptophan. Fields, in order: J gene, D gene, V gene, CDR3 length, clone size, CDR3 protein, CDR3 DNA. D genes are given only for firm matches. The size entry is marked missing in some rows and otherwise reads once, few, many or a size class.

J: TRBJ2-7
D: TRBD1
V: TRBV7-6
length: 16
size: -
CDR3: CASSLEDRGYSYEQYF
DNA: TGTGCCAGCAGCTTAGAAGACAGGGGATACTCCTACGAGCAGTACTTC

J: TRBJ2-7
D: TRBD2
V: TRBV9
length: 15
size: -
CDR3: CASSVGASGTYEQYF
DNA: TGTGCCAGCAGCGTAGGGGCTAGCGGGACCTACGAGCAGTACTTC

J: TRBJ2-7
D: -
V: TRBV14
length: 11
size: -
CDR3: CASSQGYEQYF
DNA: TGTGCCAGCAGCCAAGGATACGAGCAGTACTTC

J: TRBJ1-1
D: TRBD1
V: TRBV5-4
length: 15
size: -
CDR3: CASSSYRGFDTEAFF
DNA: TGTGCCAGCAGCTCCTACAGGGGCTTCGACACTGAAGCTTTCTTT

J: TRBJ1-1
D: -
V: TRBV30
length: 15
size: -
CDR3: CAWSPKVVGNTEAFF
DNA: TGTGCCTGGAGTCCCAAGGTGGTGGGCAACACTGAAGCTTTCTTT

J: TRBJ2-7
D: TRBD2
V: TRBV11-2
length: 15
size: -
CDR3: CASSDRGSGSYEQYF
DNA: TGTGCCAGCAGCGACCGTGGTAGCGGGAGTTACGAGCAGTACTTC

J: TRBJ2-2
D: -
V: TRBV29-1
length: 14
size: -
CDR3: CSVEARAPTGELFF
DNA: TGCAGCGTTGAAGCCAGGGCCCCGACCGGGGAGCTGTTTTTT

J: TRBJ2-1
D: -
V: TRBV2
length: 16
size: -
CDR3: CASRQNLASSYNEQFF
DNA: TGTGCCAGCAGACAAAATCTAGCGAGCTCCTACAATGAGCAGTTCTTC

J: TRBJ2-7
D: TRBD1
V: TRBV28
length: 13
size: once
CDR3: CASSPGQGFEQYF
DNA: TGTGCCAGCAGTCCGGGACAGGGATTCGAGCAGTACTTC

J: TRBJ2-3
D: TRBD2
V: TRBV19
length: 16
size: -
CDR3: CASSMLTSVFTDTQYF
DNA: TGTGCCAGTAGTATGTTGACTAGCGTCTTCACAGATACGCAGTATTTT